The T cell receptor (beta chain) described here comes from a study of shared clonotypes between healthy human individuals. Worth noting for this clone: What it binds is not known.

In the sorted-subset replicate PCRs, 150 to 200 ng DNA, 25,000 to 35,000 T cell genomes, was used. This table comes from immunoSEQ multiplex PCR, and its TCRdb copy is limited to in-frame clones, with some not included. This table holds 2,500,000 or so clones, approximately 94% found once. Whole-study results and caveats: Despite large depth, rarefaction showed incomplete sorted-subset sequencing. Having only a few donors restricted how much genetic and exposure-history diversity was captured. On the whole, naive subsets had larger estimated richness than memory subsets had.

Germline V CDR1 and CDR2: SGHTA, FQGNSA. With 5 bases clipped from V and 3 bases from J, the junction kept 9 bases outside the gene matches. This CDR3 spans 15 amino acids. The V gene is TRBV7-2, the J gene TRBJ2-7, with 8 bases fitting TRBD2. The sample was naive CD4+ T cells sorted from blood. The subset here: CD45RA+ positively selected. This clonotype was sampled from a man aged 18 to 29 in good health. CDR3 sequence: CASSPPGLAIYEQYF. The CDR3 coding sequence is TGTGCCAGCAGCCCCCCTGGACTAGCTATCTACGAGCAGTACTTC.